These 12 T cell receptor beta chains were all obtained from the same sample, sequenced in a study of blood T cell repertoires in COVID-19. Sequencing used immunoSEQ multiplex PCR; TCRdb keeps in-frame clones, though not all of them. The sample lists around 160,000 clones; 85% were seen once. What was sequenced was peripheral blood. The receptors originated from a woman in her thirties or forties with active or convalescent COVID-19.

The gene calls are TRBV5-1 and TRBJ1-2; TRBD1 matches at 7 bases. This CDR3 comprises 14 residues. CDR1 and CDR2 (germline): SGHRS, YFSETQ. V was clipped by 2 bases and J by 4 bases; unmatched bases: 5. The CDR3 here is CASSFTGVRYGYTF. The CDR3 nucleotides read TGCGCCAGCAGCTTTACAGGGGTTCGCTATGGCTACACCTTC.

The chain uses TRBV28 and TRBJ1-2; 9 positions match TRBD1. The germline CDR1 and CDR2 sequences are MDHEN and SYDVKM. The CDR3 is 14 amino acids. J gave up 5 bases and V 2 bases, and 3 bases lay outside the gene matches. The CDR3 nucleotides read TGTGCCAGCAGTTTAGGAGGGACAGGGTATGGCTACACCTTC. It specifies CASSLGGTGYGYTF.

The chain recombines TRBV28 with TRBJ2-5, with D tentatively TRBD2 (5 bases). This CDR3 contains 13 residues. Per the germline V gene, CDR1 is MDHEN and CDR2 is SYDVKM. V lost 4 bases and J 6 bases, leaving 12 bases between the germline ends. The CDR3 DNA reads as TGTGCCAGCAGTTCTCGGACTCCTCAGACCCAGTACTTC. It codes for CASSSRTPQTQYF.

J is TRBJ1-1 and V is TRBV5-1; unclear D gene. Germline CDR1 and CDR2: SGHRS and YFSETQ. The CDR3 covers 13 residues. V was shortened by 1 base and J by 3 bases, with 7 bases between the two germline ends. DNA of the CDR3: TGCGCCAGCAGCTTGATGCAGGACACTGAAGCTTTCTTT. It specifies CASSLMQDTEAFF.

The rearrangement links TRBV15 to TRBJ1-5; no reliable D call. Germline V gene lookup returns CDR1 LNHNV and CDR2 YYDKDF (reference sequence). The V gene lost 0 bases and the J gene lost 6 bases, with 6 bases spanning the gap. CDR3 length: 13 residues. The CDR3 DNA reads as TGTGCCACCAGCAGAGATATAGTTCAGCCCCAGCATTTT. Its translation is CATSRDIVQPQHF.

The rearrangement links TRBV7-6 to TRBJ2-4; 7 bases are shared with TRBD2. Germline assignment: CDR1 SGHVS and CDR2 FNYEAQ. Trimming removed 5 bases from V and 4 bases from J; junction bases left unmatched: 2. The CDR3 is 13 residues long. The CDR3 nucleotides read TGTGCCAGCAGCCGCGGGGGTAAAAACATTCAGTACTTC. Encoded protein: CASSRGGKNIQYF.

The V and J genes are TRBV18 and TRBJ1-3, with no clear D. Germline V gives CDR1 KGHSH, CDR2 LQKENI. Trimming cost V 2 bases and J 0 bases, with 14 bases left between them. The CDR3 spans 17 residues. DNA for the CDR3: TGTGCCAGCTCACCAGTCAGCACTACTGTCTCTGGAAACACCATATATTTT. This codes for CASSPVSTTVSGNTIYF.

This chain links TRBV18 with TRBJ2-1; TRBD2 matches at 11 bases. Trimming cost V 6 bases and J 7 bases; bases outside gene matches: 11. Germline V CDR1 and CDR2: KGHSH, LQKENI. The CDR3 contains 16 residues. CDR3 DNA: TGTGCCAGCTCTCTTTCTCTAGCGGGAGGAAGAAATGAGCAGTTCTTC. It is translated as CASSLSLAGGRNEQFF. The whole variable domain, filled in from reference TRBV18 and TRBJ2-1, reads NAGVMQNPRHLVRRRGQEARLRCSPMKGHSHVYWYRQLPEEGLKFMVYLQKENIIDESGMPKERFSAEFPKEGPSILRIQQVVRGDSAAYFCASSLSLAGGRNEQFFGPGTRLTVL.

The chain couples TRBV6-5 to TRBJ1-6; TRBD1 matches at 9 bases. The CDR3 has 13 residues. Germline V gene data show CDR1 as MNHEY and CDR2 as SVGAGI. V dropped 7 bases and J dropped 7; count of bases not matched to a gene: 2. CDR3 loop: CASNGQGNSPLHF. The CDR3 nucleotides read TGTGCCAGCAATGGACAGGGGAATTCACCCCTCCACTTT.

The rearrangement uses TRBV5-1 and TRBJ2-1; a weak D match, TRBD1 (6 bases). The CDR3 totals 15 residues. Looked up from germline, CDR1 is SGHRS and CDR2 is YFSETQ. Trimming took off 3 bases at V and 8 bases at J, with 18 bases between the two ends. The CDR3 sequence is CASSSADSMYDEQFF. In DNA form, the CDR3 reads TGCGCCAGCAGCTCGGCGGACAGTATGTACGATGAGCAGTTCTTC.

The chain employs TRBV5-4 and TRBJ1-1; D is uncertain. The CDR3 totals 14 residues. Per the germline V gene, CDR1 is SGHNT and CDR2 is YYREEE (reference sequence). V was shortened by 0 bases and J by 1 base, with 7 bases between the two germline ends. For the CDR3, the DNA is TGTGCCAGCAGCTTGGGAACGGGGAACACTGAAGCTTTCTTT. Translating it yields CASSLGTGNTEAFF.

This clone came up a few times. V is TRBV9 and J is TRBJ2-7; TRBD2 matches at 16 bases. Germline-derived CDR1 and CDR2 are SGDLS and YYNGEE. CDR3 length: 15 amino acids. V was clipped by 2 bases and J by 12 bases; unmatched bases: 8. CDR3 sequence: CASSVGTSGGARLYF. CDR3 nucleotides: TGTGCCAGCAGCGTCGGGACTAGCGGGGGGGCCCGACTGTACTTC.